This T cell receptor beta chain was found in a study of T cells expressing NK-cell markers. The CDR3 extends over 15 amino acids. CDR1 is MNHNS, CDR2 SASEGT, per germline. One entry per CDR3 protein, without DNA, is what TCRdb gives after re-calling the 5' RACE reads. In all, the sample yields 130,000 to 150,000 distinct CDR3 sequences. The clonotype was recovered from a man aged 18 to 30 in good health. J is TRBJ2-3 and V is TRBV6-1; TCRdb names TRBD2, which stays unverified in the absence of DNA. Source material: blood T cells: a sorted CD56 or NKG2C T cell subset, CD4+ or CD8+ T cells, or bulk PBMC T cells (not recorded which). The CDR3 sequence is CASSGLAGATDTQYF.